This T cell receptor (beta chain) was recovered during a study of blood T cell repertoires in COVID-19. Study context: Samples taken during acute and convalescent COVID-19 were collected in the United States, Italy and Spain. Sources were T cells, B-cell-depleted T cells, or PBMCs; the material itself was cDNA or gDNA.

V lost 6 bases to trimming and J lost 6 bases; unmatched junction nucleotides: 11. The CDR3 extends over 15 amino acids. CDR1 and CDR2 from the germline V gene are DFQATT and SNEGSKA (reference sequence). Authors' methods: Estimation of nucleated cell counts relied on the amplification of reference gene primers. Profiled with immunoSEQ multiplex PCR; TCRdb holds only in-frame clones, not every one. That table gives V, J and clone size, and the DNA gave D and trimming. In the table there are a few hundred thousand clones, approximately 81% of which are singletons. This receptor was taken from a woman aged 18-30 years with acute or convalescent COVID-19. The rearrangement links TRBV20-1 to TRBJ2-3; 11 nucleotides agree with TRBD2. The sample was peripheral blood. The CDR3 spells CSASSGRALGDTQYF. In DNA form, the CDR3 reads TGCAGTGCAAGTAGCGGGAGGGCCCTCGGCGATACGCAGTATTTT.